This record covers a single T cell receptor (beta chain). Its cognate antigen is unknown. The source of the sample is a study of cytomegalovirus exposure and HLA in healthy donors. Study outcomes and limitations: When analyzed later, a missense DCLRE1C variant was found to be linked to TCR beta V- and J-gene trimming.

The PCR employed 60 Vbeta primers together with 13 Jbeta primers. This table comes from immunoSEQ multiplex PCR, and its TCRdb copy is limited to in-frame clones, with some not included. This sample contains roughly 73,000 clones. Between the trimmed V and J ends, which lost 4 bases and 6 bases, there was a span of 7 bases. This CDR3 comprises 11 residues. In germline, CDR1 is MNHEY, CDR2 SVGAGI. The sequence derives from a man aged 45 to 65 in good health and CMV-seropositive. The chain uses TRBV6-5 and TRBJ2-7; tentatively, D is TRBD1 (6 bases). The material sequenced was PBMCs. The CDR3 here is CASSFRGEQYF. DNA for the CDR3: TGTGCCAGCAGTTTCAGGGGCGAGCAGTACTTC.